The 25 T cell receptor beta chains given below trace back to one sample, sequenced in a study of blood T cell repertoires in COVID-19. Generated by immunoSEQ multiplex PCR, the TCRdb table keeps only in-frame clones and is missing some. The top ten clones hold less than 2.5% of a sample with a few hundred thousand clones, 86% of them seen once. The sequenced sample was peripheral blood. The receptors were sampled from a woman aged 25 to 39 who had recovered from COVID-19.

This clone appeared a single time. V usage is TRBV7-2 and J usage is TRBJ1-2, with a tentative D call TRBD1 (5 bases). Germline V gives CDR1 SGHTA, CDR2 FQGNSA. Between the trimmed V and J ends, which lost 5 bases and 1 base, there was a span of 14 bases. CDR3 size: 15 residues. The CDR3 DNA reads TGTGCCAGCAGCCCAAGAAATAGGGGTAACTATGGCTACACCTTC. This sequence encodes CASSPRNRGNYGYTF. Full variable domain (missing parts from reference TRBV7-2 and TRBJ1-2): GAGVSQSPSNKVTEKGKDVELRCDPISGHTALYWYRQSLGQGLEFLIYFQGNSAPDKSGLPSDRFSAERTGGSVSTLTIQRTQQEDSAVYLCASSPRNRGNYGYTFGSGTRLTVV.

The chain uses TRBV12-5 and TRBJ2-3; D possibly corresponds to TRBD1 (5 bases). Germline V lookup: CDR1 LGHNT, CDR2 FRNRAP. The CDR3 extends over 12 amino acids. V was pared by 5 bases and J by 8 bases, with 11 bases between. The chain's CDR3 is CASGPLDTTQYF. In DNA, the CDR3 is TGTGCTAGTGGTCCTTTGGACACTACGCAGTATTTT.

The chain links TRBV28 to TRBJ1-2, with 9 bases lining up with TRBD1. V was pared by 3 bases and J by 3 bases, with 2 bases of the junction left unmatched. Germline V gene sequence: CDR1 MDHEN, CDR2 SYDVKM. The CDR3 covers 14 residues. CDR3 bases: TGTGCCAGCAGTTTGGGGACAGGGCACTATGGCTACACCTTC. Its protein product is CASSLGTGHYGYTF.

This clone was picked up one time. The chain couples TRBV5-8 to TRBJ2-2; 10 bases are a match to TRBD1. The V and J ends lost 4 bases and 6 bases, in that order; junction bases with no gene match: 12. The CDR3 spans 17 residues. Germline CDR1 and CDR2: SGHTS and YDEGEE. DNA for the CDR3: TGTGCCAGCAGCCTTCCGACAGGGGGCGAGATCGCCGGGGAGCTGTTTTTT. The encoded protein is CASSLPTGGEIAGELFF.

The chain couples TRBV27 to TRBJ2-7, with 11 bases identical to TRBD1. Germline V gene sequence: CDR1 MNHEY, CDR2 SMNVEV (reference sequence). This CDR3 is built from 15 residues. Trimming cost V 0 bases and J 6 bases; bases outside gene matches: 4. In nucleotides, the CDR3 is TGTGCCAGCAGTTTATCGTTCGGGACAGGGGGCGAGCAGTACTTC. It is translated as CASSLSFGTGGEQYF.

The rearrangement links TRBV10-1 to TRBJ2-7; tentatively, D is TRBD2 (5 bases). The germline V gene encodes CDR1 WNHNN and CDR2 SYGVQD (reference sequence). V dropped 3 bases and J dropped 9 bases, with 12 bases sitting between them. The CDR3 has 12 amino acids. The CDR3 sequence is CASSDEGMAQYF. CDR3 DNA: TGCGCCAGCAGTGATGAGGGTATGGCGCAGTACTTC.

The chain combines TRBV5-1 with TRBJ1-2; possible D gene TRBD1, 6 bases. Trimming cost V 5 bases and J 6 bases, with 23 bases left between them. In germline, CDR1 is SGHRS, CDR2 YFSETQ. The CDR3 length is 16 residues. CDR3 bases: TGCGCCAGCAGGACATATTTTGGGGGCTTCAGGGATGGCTACACCTTC. Its protein product is CASRTYFGGFRDGYTF. Looking up the rest from reference TRBV5-1 and TRBJ1-2 gives the full variable domain: KAGVTQTPRYLIKTRGQQVTLSCSPISGHRSVSWYQQTPGQGLQFLFEYFSETQRNKGNFPGRFSGRQFSNSRSEMNVSTLELGDSALYLCASRTYFGGFRDGYTFGSGTRLTVV.

CDR3 amino acids: CASTPQGSYEQYF. For the CDR3, the DNA is TGTGCCAGCACCCCACAGGGGTCCTACGAGCAGTACTTC. The chain links TRBV7-2 to TRBJ2-7; 7 nucleotides line up with TRBD1. This CDR3 spans 13 amino acids. The germline gives CDR1 SGHTA, CDR2 FQGNSA. V gave up 7 bases and J gave up 1 base; unmatched junction bases: 4.

The V call is TRBV5-6, the J call TRBJ2-3, with TRBD2 identical over 7 bases. Germline CDR1 reads SGHDT; CDR2 reads YYEEEE. CDR3 length: 14 amino acids. J lost 5 bases, V lost 3 bases, and 6 bases had no gene match. The CDR3 sequence is CASSSWGGRDTQYF. CDR3 nucleotide sequence: TGTGCCAGCAGCTCATGGGGGGGTCGAGATACGCAGTATTTT.

J is TRBJ1-4 and V is TRBV19; TRBD1 aligns across 9 bases. With V trimmed by 4 bases and J by 5 bases, 8 bases remained unmatched. Germline V CDR1 and CDR2: LNHDA, SQIVND (reference sequence). CDR3 length: 16 residues. The CDR3 nucleotides are TGTGCCAGTAGTACCGCCCGACAGGGGGGAAATGAAAAACTGTTTTTT. It specifies CASSTARQGGNEKLFF.

The chain combines TRBV11-2 with TRBJ2-1, with TRBD2 identical over 9 bases. J was trimmed by 4 bases and V by 6 bases; bases with no gene match: 4. The CDR3 runs to 14 residues. Germline CDR1 SGHAT, CDR2 FQNNGV. Written as DNA, the CDR3 is TGTGCCAGCAGGAAAAGCGGGGGGTACAATGAGCAGTTCTTC. This translates into CASRKSGGYNEQFF.

The rearrangement links TRBV11-3 to TRBJ1-1; D perhaps matches TRBD1 (6 bases). V shed 5 bases and J shed 3 bases, with 16 bases lying between them. Germline V gene lookup returns CDR1 SGHNT and CDR2 YENEEA. The CDR3 loop spans 15 amino acids. Here the CDR3 reads CASSRNDRPDTEAFF. CDR3 coding DNA: TGTGCCAGCAGCCGTAATGACAGGCCCGACACTGAAGCTTTCTTT.

V is TRBV2 and J is TRBJ1-2, with TRBD1 as a possible D gene (5 bases). CDR3 size: 12 residues. V lost 5 bases to trimming and J lost 3 bases, with 7 bases between them. Per germline, CDR1 SNHLY and CDR2 FYNNEI. The CDR3 loop is CASSRGDYGYTF. The CDR3, as DNA: TGTGCCAGCAGTCGGGGGGACTATGGCTACACCTTC.

V gene TRBV4-2 combines with J gene TRBJ2-7, with TRBD2 matching over 9 bases. The CDR3 is made up of 14 amino acids. CDR1 is LGHNA and CDR2 is YNFKEQ in the germline V gene. V was clipped by 2 bases and J by 8 bases; unmatched bases: 7. The CDR3 is CASSQLSGGHKQYF. The CDR3 bases are TGTGCCAGCAGCCAACTTAGCGGGGGACACAAGCAGTACTTC.

The chain is built from TRBV5-1 and TRBJ1-5, with D unclear. The CDR3 has 14 amino acids. V shed 2 bases and J shed 6 bases, with 12 bases lying between them. CDR1 is SGHRS, CDR2 YFSETQ, per germline. The CDR3 bases are TGCGCCAGCAGCTTAGAAACCATGGCTCAGCCCCAGCATTTT. Its translation: CASSLETMAQPQHF.

The chain links TRBV11-2 to TRBJ2-5, with 9 bases identical to TRBD1. CDR1 is SGHAT and CDR2 is FQNNGV in the germline V gene. The V segment lost 3 bases and the J segment 1 base; nucleotides outside the gene matches: 12. The CDR3 spans 18 residues. In DNA, the CDR3 is TGTGCCAGCAGCTTCTTTCCCTCCTCGGACAGGGGCCAAGAGACCCAGTACTTC. Amino acids: CASSFFPSSDRGQETQYF.

The chain links TRBV5-4 to TRBJ2-5, with 9 bases identical to TRBD2. V shed 0 bases, J shed 3 bases, and the junction held 6 bases outside the gene matches. The CDR3 is made up of 16 amino acids. Germline V gene sequence: CDR1 SGHNT, CDR2 YYREEE (reference sequence). CDR3 DNA: TGTGCCAGCAGCTTGGTGGCGGGAGGGCCGAAAGAGACCCAGTACTTC. Translating gives CASSLVAGGPKETQYF.

The chain uses TRBV30 and TRBJ1-5; no clear D. Trimming took off 2 bases at V and 0 bases at J, with 5 bases between the two ends. Germline V gives CDR1 GTSNPN, CDR2 SVGIG (reference sequence). This CDR3 contains 13 residues. The CDR3 DNA reads as TGTGCCTGGAGTCGGGATAGCAATCAGCCCCAGCATTTT. It encodes CAWSRDSNQPQHF.

This rearrangement joins TRBV2 to TRBJ1-1; tentative D call: TRBD1 (6 bases). Deletions cut 3 bases from V and 0 bases from J, with 14 bases between. CDR3 length: 16 amino acids. Germline V gene lookup returns CDR1 SNHLY and CDR2 FYNNEI. CDR3 in amino acids: CASSDQGWNLNTEAFF. The DNA of the CDR3 is TGTGCCAGCAGTGACCAGGGGTGGAACTTGAACACTGAAGCTTTCTTT.

CDR3 amino acids: CASSQAEGYNEQFF. In DNA form, the CDR3 reads TGTGCCAGCAGCCAAGCGGAGGGGTACAATGAGCAGTTCTTC. This sequence joins TRBV14 and TRBJ2-1; D might be TRBD2 (6 bases). The V gene's germline CDR1 is SGHDN and CDR2 FVKESK. Trimming pared 1 base from V and 4 bases from J, leaving 8 bases between. The CDR3 consists of 14 residues.

The rearrangement links TRBV27 to TRBJ1-6; a possible D gene is TRBD1 (6 bases). The CDR3 has 14 amino acids. CDR1 and CDR2 from the germline V gene are MNHEY and SMNVEV (reference sequence). V lost 6 bases to trimming and J lost 7 bases, with 13 bases between them. The CDR3 protein is CASRPGVENSPLHF. DNA for the CDR3: TGTGCCAGCAGGCCAGGGGTAGAGAATTCACCCCTCCACTTT.

The DNA of the CDR3 is TGCGCCAGCAGCCAAGAAGTCGGGGGAAGCGTTAATCAGCCCCAGCATTTT. Protein: CASSQEVGGSVNQPQHF. The rearrangement uses TRBV4-3 and TRBJ1-5, with D perhaps TRBD1 (5 bases). Trimming shortened V by 0 bases and J by 4 bases, and 16 bases separated the two germline ends. The V gene's germline CDR1 is LGHNA and CDR2 YSLEER. This CDR3 is 17 amino acids long.

V is TRBV4-1 and J is TRBJ1-4; D uncertain. Trimming removed 0 bases from V and 0 bases from J, with 14 bases in between. The germline CDR1 and CDR2 sequences are MGHRA and YSYEKL. The CDR3 extends over 18 amino acids. CDR3 coding DNA: TGCGCCAGCAGCCAAGAGCCAACAGAGTGGCCAACTAATGAAAAACTGTTTTTT. Its translation is CASSQEPTEWPTNEKLFF.

The rearrangement joins TRBV6-5 to TRBJ1-5; 8 bases are a match to TRBD1. The CDR3 contains 14 residues. CDR1 and CDR2 (germline): MNHEY, SVGAGI. Trimming cost V 4 bases and J 2 bases; bases outside gene matches: 1. The CDR3 region has the DNA TGTGCCAGCAGTTCGGGACAGGGCAATCAGCCCCAGCATTTT. Protein sequence: CASSSGQGNQPQHF.

The table lists this clone with many counts. The chain uses TRBV6-2 or TRBV6-3 and TRBJ1-4; no reliable D call. V was cut by 5 bases and J by 6 bases, with 7 bases left in between. Germline-derived CDR1 and CDR2 are MNHEY and SVGEGT. The CDR3 is 12 amino acids. As DNA, the CDR3 is TGTGCCAGCAGTCCCGGGGATGAAAAACTGTTTTTT. Amino acid sequence: CASSPGDEKLFF.